This TCR beta chain appears in the sequencing data of a study of blood T cells in healthy people across ages. Trimming took off 7 bases at V and 6 bases at J, with 16 bases between the two ends. The V gene's germline CDR1 is DFQATT and CDR2 SNEGSKA (reference sequence). The CDR3 spans 13 residues. This clonotype showed up just a few times. Sample-barcoded 5' priming and a J-beta primer mix drove a second PCR of roughly 7 to 11 cycles. Every cDNA molecule carried a tag from a template-switch adaptor bearing 12 random nucleotides. Every sample gave at least 3 million paired-end reads containing CDR3. TCRdb redid the calling of the 5' RACE reads with MiXCR, one entry per CDR3 protein. The table lists over 450,000 distinct CDR3 sequences, around 24% of them singletons. These records were also assigned to another study, of T cells of mothers and their children. That report adds: Biologically related mothers and children overlapped slightly more than unrelated pairs, a non-significant difference.

The receptor was isolated from a boy aged 5 to 17 in good health. Source material: blood. V is TRBV20-1 and J is TRBJ2-1; D unclear. Written as DNA, the CDR3 is TGCAGTGTCCACAAGCGAACCCTCAATGAGCAGTTCTTC. Translating it yields CSVHKRTLNEQFF.